This TCR beta chain was documented in a study of blood T cell repertoires in COVID-19. Looking at the study overall: Spain, Italy and the United States supplied samples that represented acute and convalescent COVID-19. Sources were T cells, B-cell-depleted T cells, or PBMCs; the material itself was cDNA or gDNA.

The method was immunoSEQ multiplex PCR; TCRdb's version includes in-frame clones alone and lacks a portion of them. The sample carries some 230,000 clones, approximately 90% recorded once. Trimming took 1 base from V and 4 from J; bases not matched to a gene: 2. The CDR3 is made up of 14 amino acids. The germline CDR1 and CDR2 sequences are MNHEY and SMNVEV (reference sequence). Sequencing was carried out using peripheral blood. This sequence joins TRBV27 and TRBJ2-7; 9 bases are shared with TRBD1. The receptor was derived from a man aged 25-45 years who had recovered from COVID-19. CDR3 sequence reads: CASSLYRGHYEQYF. The CDR3 DNA is TGTGCCAGCAGTTTATACAGGGGGCATTACGAGCAGTACTTC.